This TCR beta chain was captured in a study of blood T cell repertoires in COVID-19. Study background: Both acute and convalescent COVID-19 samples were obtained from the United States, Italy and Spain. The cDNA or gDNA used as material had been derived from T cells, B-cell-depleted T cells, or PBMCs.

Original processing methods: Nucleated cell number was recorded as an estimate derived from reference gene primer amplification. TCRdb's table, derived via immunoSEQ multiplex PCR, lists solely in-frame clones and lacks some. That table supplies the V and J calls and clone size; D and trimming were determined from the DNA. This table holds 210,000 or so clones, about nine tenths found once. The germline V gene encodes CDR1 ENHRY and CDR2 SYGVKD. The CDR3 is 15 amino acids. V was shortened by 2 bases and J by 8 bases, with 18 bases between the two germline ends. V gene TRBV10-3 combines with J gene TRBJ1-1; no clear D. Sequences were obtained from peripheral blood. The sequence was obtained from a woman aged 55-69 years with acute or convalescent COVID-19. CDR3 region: CAISEAGRLGGEAFF. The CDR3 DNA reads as TGTGCCATCAGTGAGGCCGGGAGACTAGGCGGAGAAGCTTTCTTT.